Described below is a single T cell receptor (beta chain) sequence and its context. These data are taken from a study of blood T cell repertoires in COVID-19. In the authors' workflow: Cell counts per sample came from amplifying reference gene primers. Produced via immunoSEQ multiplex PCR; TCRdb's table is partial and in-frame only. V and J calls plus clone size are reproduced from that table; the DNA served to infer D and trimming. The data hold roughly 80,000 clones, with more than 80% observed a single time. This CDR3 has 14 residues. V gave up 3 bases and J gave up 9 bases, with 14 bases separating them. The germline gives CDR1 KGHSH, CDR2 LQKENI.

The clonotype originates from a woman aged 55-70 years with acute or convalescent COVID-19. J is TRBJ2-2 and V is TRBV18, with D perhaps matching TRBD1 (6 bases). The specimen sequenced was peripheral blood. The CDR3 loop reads CASSPGAQGRELFF. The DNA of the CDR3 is TGTGCCAGCTCACCCGGGGCACAGGGCAGGGAGCTGTTTTTT.